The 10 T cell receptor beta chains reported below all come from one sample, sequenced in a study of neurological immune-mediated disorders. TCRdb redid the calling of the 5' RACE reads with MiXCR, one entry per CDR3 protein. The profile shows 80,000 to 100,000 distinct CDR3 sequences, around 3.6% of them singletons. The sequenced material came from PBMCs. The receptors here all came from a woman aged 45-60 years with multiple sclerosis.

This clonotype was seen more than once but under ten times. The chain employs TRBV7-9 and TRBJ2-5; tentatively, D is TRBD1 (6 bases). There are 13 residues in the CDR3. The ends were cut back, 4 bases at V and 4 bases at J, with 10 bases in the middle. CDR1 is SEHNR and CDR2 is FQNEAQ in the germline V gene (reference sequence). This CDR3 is CASSSRGRETQYF. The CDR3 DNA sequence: TGTGCCAGCAGCTCCAGGGGTCGAGAGACCCAGTACTTC.

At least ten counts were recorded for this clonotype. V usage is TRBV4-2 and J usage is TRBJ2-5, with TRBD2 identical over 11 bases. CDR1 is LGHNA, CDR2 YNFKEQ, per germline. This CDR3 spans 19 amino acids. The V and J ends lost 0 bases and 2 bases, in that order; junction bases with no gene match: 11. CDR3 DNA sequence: TGTGCCAGCAGCCAAGATGGTTTAGCGGGGGGGCCCAGGCAAGAGACCCAGTACTTC. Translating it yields CASSQDGLAGGPRQETQYF.

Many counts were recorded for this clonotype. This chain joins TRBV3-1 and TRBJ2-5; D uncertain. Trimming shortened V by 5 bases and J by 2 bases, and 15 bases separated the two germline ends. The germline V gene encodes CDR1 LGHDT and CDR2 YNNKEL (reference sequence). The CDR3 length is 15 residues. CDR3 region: CASSSRQIIQETQYF. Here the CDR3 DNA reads TGTGCCAGCAGCTCAAGACAAATCATACAAGAGACCCAGTACTTC.

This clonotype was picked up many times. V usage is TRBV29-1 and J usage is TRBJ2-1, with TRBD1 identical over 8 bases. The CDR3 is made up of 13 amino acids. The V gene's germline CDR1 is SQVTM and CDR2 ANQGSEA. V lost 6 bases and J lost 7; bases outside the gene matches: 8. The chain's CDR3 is CSVGTGGYNEQFF. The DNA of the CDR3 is TGCAGCGTCGGGACAGGAGGATATAATGAGCAGTTCTTC.

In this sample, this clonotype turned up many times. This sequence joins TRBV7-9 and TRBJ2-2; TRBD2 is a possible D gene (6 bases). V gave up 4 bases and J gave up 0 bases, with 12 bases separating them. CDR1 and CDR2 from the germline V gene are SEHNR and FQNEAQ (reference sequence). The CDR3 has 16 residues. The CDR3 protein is CASSSRDWANTGELFF. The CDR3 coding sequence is TGTGCCAGCAGCTCAAGGGACTGGGCGAACACCGGGGAGCTGTTTTTT. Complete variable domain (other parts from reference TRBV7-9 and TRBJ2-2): DTGVSQNPRHKITKRGQNVTFRCDPISEHNRLYWYRQTLGQGPEFLTYFQNEAQLEKSRLLSDRFSAERPKGSFSTLEIQRTEQGDSAMYLCASSSRDWANTGELFFGEGSRLTVL.

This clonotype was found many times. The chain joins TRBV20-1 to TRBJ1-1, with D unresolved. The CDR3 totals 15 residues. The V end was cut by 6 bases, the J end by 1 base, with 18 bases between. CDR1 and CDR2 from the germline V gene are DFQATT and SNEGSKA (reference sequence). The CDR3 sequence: CSAERKPGGNTEAFF. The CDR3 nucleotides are TGCAGTGCGGAGCGGAAACCTGGAGGGAACACTGAAGCTTTCTTT.

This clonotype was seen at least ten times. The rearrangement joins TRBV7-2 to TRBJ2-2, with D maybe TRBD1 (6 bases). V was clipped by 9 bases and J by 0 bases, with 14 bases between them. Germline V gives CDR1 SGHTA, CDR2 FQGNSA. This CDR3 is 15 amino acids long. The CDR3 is CASKWTATNTGELFF. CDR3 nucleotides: TGTGCCAGTAAATGGACAGCAACGAACACCGGGGAGCTGTTTTTT.

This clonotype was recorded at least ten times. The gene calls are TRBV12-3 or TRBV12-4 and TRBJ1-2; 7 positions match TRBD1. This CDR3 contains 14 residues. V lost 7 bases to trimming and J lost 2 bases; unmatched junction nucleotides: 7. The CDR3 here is CASKRGPSNYGYTF. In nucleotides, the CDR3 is TGTGCCAGCAAGAGGGGGCCTTCGAACTATGGCTACACCTTC.

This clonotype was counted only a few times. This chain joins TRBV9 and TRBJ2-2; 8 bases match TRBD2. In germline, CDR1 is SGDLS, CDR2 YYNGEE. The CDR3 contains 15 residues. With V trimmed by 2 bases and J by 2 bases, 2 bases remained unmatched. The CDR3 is CASSVRGGNTGELFF. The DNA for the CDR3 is TGTGCCAGCAGCGTCCGGGGGGGAAACACCGGGGAGCTGTTTTTT.

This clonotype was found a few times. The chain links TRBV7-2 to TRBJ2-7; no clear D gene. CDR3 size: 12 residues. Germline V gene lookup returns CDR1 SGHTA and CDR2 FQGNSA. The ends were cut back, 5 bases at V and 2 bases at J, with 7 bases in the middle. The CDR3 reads CASSPLTYEQYF. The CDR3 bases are TGTGCCAGCAGCCCCTTAACCTACGAGCAGTACTTC.